This T cell receptor (beta chain) appears in the sequencing data of a study of PD-1 blockade in classical Hodgkin lymphoma. Across the whole study: Nivolumab dosing for patients was 3 mg/kg, administered intravenously every 2 weeks.

As concerns this clone: Antigen: not known.

The repertoire was sequenced with immunoSEQ multiplex PCR; TCRdb's copy has only in-frame clones and lacks some. Here the sample spans tens of thousands of clones, around three quarters being singletons. Study-wide results and limits: CD4+ TCR diversity rose significantly by C4D1, and CD8+ TCR diversity did not. Complete responders entered with baseline diversity on par with newly diagnosed patients, the results showed.

Each and every patient relapsed after autologous stem cell transplantation, and patients got differing brentuximab vedotin exposure. The receptor comes from a human donor with classical Hodgkin lymphoma. The sequencing used peripheral blood mononuclear cells (PBMCs), collected at baseline.

The CDR3 sequence is CATRFQGNQPQHF. The CDR3 DNA reads TGCGCCACGAGGTTTCAGGGGAATCAGCCCCAGCATTTT. The rearrangement links TRBV10-2 to TRBJ1-5, with D perhaps matching TRBD1 (6 bases). Germline V gene data show CDR1 as WSHSY and CDR2 as SAAADI. V was pared by 10 bases and J by 4 bases, with 14 bases between. This CDR3 is 13 amino acids long.